Below, one T cell receptor (beta chain) is given with its context. What it recognizes is unknown. A single base separates this from a much larger clone, so it may be a read error. These data come from a study of regulatory T cells in long-lasting Graves disease. Study-wide results and caveats: Persistent patients shared more public clonotypes (approximately 2,900) than new patients (under 1,000).

Stated time point: persistent/refractory GD, antithyroid drugs over 5 years with positive TRAb. TCR sequences were obtained from RNA taken from PBMCs. In building TCR beta libraries, iRepertoire HTBI primers were used together with Arm-PCR of CDR3 regions. TCRdb ran MiXCR on the multiplex PCR reads and lists one entry per CDR3 protein. This table holds about 300,000 distinct CDR3 sequences, 22% found once. This TCR came from a female donor with Graves disease. This specimen consisted of peripheral blood mononuclear cells (PBMCs), obtained when the disease was refractory, from a patient treated with antithyroid drugs.

The CDR3 protein is CTTNGAVSTDTQYF. CDR3 sequence (DNA): TGCACCACCAACGGGGCAGTTAGCACAGATACGCAGTATTTT. J is TRBJ2-3 and V is TRBV10-2; possibly TRBD1 or TRBD2 for D (5 bases each). This CDR3 contains 14 residues. Germline lookup yields CDR1 WSHSY and CDR2 SAAADI.